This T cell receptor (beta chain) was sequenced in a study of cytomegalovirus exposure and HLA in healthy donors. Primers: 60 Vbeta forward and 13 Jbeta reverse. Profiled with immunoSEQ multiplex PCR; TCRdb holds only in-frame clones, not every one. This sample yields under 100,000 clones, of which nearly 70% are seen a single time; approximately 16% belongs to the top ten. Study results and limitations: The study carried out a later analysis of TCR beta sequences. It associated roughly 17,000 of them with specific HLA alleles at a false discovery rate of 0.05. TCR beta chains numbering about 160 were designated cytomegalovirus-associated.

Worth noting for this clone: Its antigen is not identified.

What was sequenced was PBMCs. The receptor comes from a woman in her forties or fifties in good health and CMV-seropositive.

This chain's CDR3 is CASNSSSGANVLTF. CDR3 DNA sequence: TGTGCCAGCAACTCTAGCTCTGGGGCCAACGTCCTGACTTTC. The V call is TRBV7-9, the J call TRBJ2-6; D uncertain. From germline, CDR1 is SEHNR and CDR2 FQNEAQ (reference sequence). V gave up 7 bases and J gave up 0 bases, with 7 bases separating them. The CDR3 contains 14 residues.